This T cell receptor beta chain appears in the sequencing data of a study of control samples from healthy donors and cancer patients. The assay was immunoSEQ multiplex PCR, and TCRdb's table has in-frame clones only and misses some. The table lists fewer than 200,000 clones, just over 90% of them singletons. The junction had 8 bases not matched to a gene; V was cut back by 4 bases and J by 5 bases. The CDR3 has 15 amino acids. Germline CDR1 and CDR2: SGHDT and YYEEEE. The source of this sequence is a man younger than 40 in good health. The chain couples TRBV5-6 to TRBJ1-1; the match to TRBD1 covers 10 bases. The sample comprised blood. CDR3 amino acids: CASSPTGGFATEAFF. Written as DNA, the CDR3 is TGTGCCAGCAGCCCGACAGGGGGCTTTGCGACTGAAGCTTTCTTT.